These 20 T cell receptor beta chains were sequenced from one sample in a study of control samples from healthy donors and cancer patients. Some clones are missing from TCRdb's copy, which holds only in-frame ones; the method was immunoSEQ multiplex PCR. The sample contains under 200,000 clones, around 93% of which appear only once. Sequenced material: blood. The receptor set was obtained from a woman aged 55-75 years in good health.

The V call is TRBV15, the J call TRBJ1-6; a possible D gene is TRBD1 (5 bases). Deletions cut 0 bases from V and 5 bases from J, with 11 bases between. The CDR3 totals 16 residues. CDR1 and CDR2 from the germline V gene are LNHNV and YYDKDF (reference sequence). CDR3 in amino acids: CATSRDRDPNNSPLHF. CDR3 nucleotide sequence: TGTGCCACCAGCAGAGATCGGGACCCTAATAATTCACCCCTCCACTTT.

The V and J genes are TRBV5-1 and TRBJ1-1, with no clear D. V lost 1 base, J lost 1 base, and 5 bases lay in between. This CDR3 region has 13 residues. Germline lookup yields CDR1 SGHRS and CDR2 YFSETQ. The CDR3 bases are TGCGCCAGCAGCTTGCAGGAGAACACTGAAGCTTTCTTT. This encodes CASSLQENTEAFF. Full variable domain (outside the CDR3, taken from reference TRBV5-1 and TRBJ1-1): KAGVTQTPRYLIKTRGQQVTLSCSPISGHRSVSWYQQTPGQGLQFLFEYFSETQRNKGNFPGRFSGRQFSNSRSEMNVSTLELGDSALYLCASSLQENTEAFFGQGTRLTVV.

In the case of this clone: Other DNA sequences in the sample encode the same CDR3. This rearrangement joins TRBV7-2 to TRBJ1-1; tentative D call: TRBD1 (5 bases). The length of the CDR3 is 14 residues. Trimming cost V 3 bases and J 1 base, with 9 bases left between them. Germline CDR1 reads SGHTA; CDR2 reads FQGNSA. In DNA form, the CDR3 reads TGTGCCAGCAGCTTGGGGGGGAGGAACACTGAAGCTTTCTTT. Amino acid sequence: CASSLGGRNTEAFF.

The CDR3 region is CSVTGQGETQYF. DNA of the CDR3: TGCAGCGTTACCGGACAGGGGGAGACCCAGTACTTC. The rearrangement joins TRBV29-1 to TRBJ2-5; TRBD1 aligns across 9 bases. The V segment lost 5 bases and the J segment 5 bases; nucleotides outside the gene matches: 3. This CDR3 region has 12 residues. CDR1 and CDR2 (germline): SQVTM, ANQGSEA.

The chain recombines TRBV6-5 with TRBJ1-6; 8 bases align to TRBD1. The CDR3 is 15 amino acids. After removal of 5 bases from V and 9 bases from J, the junction contained 9 bases not matched to a gene. CDR1 and CDR2 from the germline V gene are MNHEY and SVGAGI. The CDR3 loop is CASSLQGALGSPLHF. The CDR3 DNA reads TGTGCCAGCAGTCTTCAGGGGGCGCTTGGTTCACCCCTCCACTTT.

The chain is built from TRBV27 and TRBJ1-1; D is unresolved. V was clipped by 5 bases and J by 0 bases, with 10 bases between them. Germline CDR1 is MNHEY and CDR2 is SMNVEV (reference sequence). The CDR3 contains 14 residues. The CDR3 loop is CASSKGHLNTEAFF. The DNA for the CDR3 is TGTGCCAGCAGTAAGGGCCACTTGAACACTGAAGCTTTCTTT.

This clone was seen only once. CDR3 sequence reads: CASSQTGDYGYTF. CDR3 DNA: TGTGCCAGCTCACAAACAGGGGACTATGGCTACACCTTC. V and J are TRBV18 and TRBJ1-2; TRBD1 agrees at 7 bases. Germline CDR1 reads KGHSH; CDR2 reads LQKENI. Germline trimming cut 4 bases from V and 3 bases from J; bases unmatched to any gene: 2. This CDR3 is 13 amino acids long. The full variable domain, completed using reference TRBV18 and TRBJ1-2, is NAGVMQNPRHLVRRRGQEARLRCSPMKGHSHVYWYRQLPEEGLKFMVYLQKENIIDESGMPKERFSAEFPKEGPSILRIQQVVRGDSAAYFCASSQTGDYGYTFGSGTRLTVV.

The chain links TRBV7-8 to TRBJ1-3; 7 bases agree with TRBD1. Germline V gene lookup returns CDR1 SGHVS and CDR2 FQNEAQ. CDR3 length: 19 residues. The ends lost 5 bases at V and 2 bases at J; junction bases unmatched: 18. CDR3 DNA sequence: TGTGCCAGCAGCCCTAGGGGGAGCCGGGACAGAGGGCCTGGAAACACCATATATTTT. Translated: CASSPRGSRDRGPGNTIYF.

The chain couples TRBV10-3 to TRBJ1-5; possibly TRBD1 for D (6 bases). The CDR3 runs 14 residues. V was shortened by 4 bases and J by 1 base, with 8 bases between the two germline ends. CDR1 ENHRY and CDR2 SYGVKD come from the germline V gene. CDR3 DNA: TGTGCCATCAGTGTGGGGGCAAGCAATCAGCCCCAGCATTTT. Amino acids: CAISVGASNQPQHF.

The chain has TRBV4-3 and TRBJ2-3, with D perhaps TRBD1 (5 bases). The length of the CDR3 is 13 residues. Trimming took off 4 bases at V and 12 bases at J, with 17 bases between the two ends. Per the germline V gene, CDR1 is LGHNA and CDR2 is YSLEER. The CDR3 coding sequence is TGCGCCAGCAGCCCCTCGGGCCAAGGACATCAGTATTTT. Translation: CASSPSGQGHQYF.

This sequence joins TRBV7-8 and TRBJ1-1; 7 nucleotides match TRBD1. V was pared by 8 bases and J by 5 bases, with 8 bases of the junction left unmatched. CDR3 size: 13 residues. Germline CDR1 is SGHVS and CDR2 is FQNEAQ. The CDR3 coding sequence is TGTGCCAGCTCGGGGACAGTGGGTACTGAAGCTTTCTTT. This gives the protein CASSGTVGTEAFF.

This clone was observed a few times. The chain carries TRBV7-3 and TRBJ2-1; D perhaps matches TRBD2 (7 bases). With 2 bases removed from V and 5 bases from J, the gap between germline ends came to 13 bases. Germline CDR1 and CDR2: SGHTA and FQGTGA. The CDR3 runs 15 residues. The DNA for the CDR3 is TGTGCCAGCAGCTTATTGTGGGGGGGCCACAATGAGCAGTTCTTC. Protein product: CASSLLWGGHNEQFF. The variable domain in full, completed from reference TRBV7-3 and TRBJ2-1, reads GAGVSQTPSNKVTEKGKYVELRCDPISGHTALYWYRQSLGQGPEFLIYFQGTGAADDSGLPNDRFFAVRPEGSVSTLKIQRTERGDSAVYLCASSLLWGGHNEQFFGPGTRLTVL.

This chain joins TRBV12-5 and TRBJ1-5; D unclear. V dropped 2 bases and J dropped 8 bases, with 31 bases sitting between them. The CDR3 runs to 20 residues. Germline CDR1 is LGHNT and CDR2 is FRNRAP. The CDR3 spells CASGLNLLRVSRDPFEPQHF. The CDR3 nucleotides read TGTGCTAGTGGTTTGAATCTGTTGAGGGTCTCTCGAGACCCCTTTGAGCCCCAGCATTTT. Based on the CDR3 plus reference TRBV12-5 and TRBJ1-5, the full variable domain is DARVTQTPRHKVTEMGQEVTMRCQPILGHNTVFWYRQTMMQGLELLAYFRNRAPLDDSGMPKDRFSAEMPDATLATLKIQPSEPRDSAVYFCASGLNLLRVSRDPFEPQHFGDGTRLSIL.

The chain employs TRBV7-9 and TRBJ1-2, with TRBD1 as a possible D gene (6 bases). CDR3 length equals 15 residues. Germline assignment: CDR1 SEHNR and CDR2 FQNEAQ (reference sequence). V lost 4 bases and J 1 base, leaving 13 bases between the germline ends. CDR3 DNA: TGTGCCAGCAGCTCAGGACAGACCGTTAACTATGGCTACACCTTC. Protein sequence: CASSSGQTVNYGYTF.

The gene calls are TRBV19 and TRBJ2-4, with 13 bases that match TRBD2. V lost 1 base, J lost 9 bases, and 6 bases stayed unmatched. Germline loops: CDR1 LNHDA, CDR2 SQIVND (reference sequence). The CDR3 loop spans 16 amino acids. CDR3 residues: CASSIGTSGGAGIQYF. The CDR3 DNA reads as TGTGCCAGTAGTATAGGTACTAGCGGGGGGGCAGGCATTCAGTACTTC.

The J gene is TRBJ1-5, the V gene TRBV7-5. TRBV7-5 represents a pseudogene. The CDR3 covers 16 residues. This CDR3 reads CARSLARRDSNQPQHF. CDR3 nucleotide sequence: TGTGCCAGAAGCTTAGCGAGGAGGGATAGCAATCAGCCCCAGCATTTT.

About this clone: Other DNA sequences from this sample encode an identical CDR3 as well. The rearrangement links TRBV7-2 to TRBJ1-5, with a tentative D call TRBD1 (6 bases). Germline CDR1 reads SGHTA; CDR2 reads FQGNSA. CDR3 length: 13 amino acids. V lost 3 bases, J lost 4 bases, and 7 bases lay in between. The CDR3 DNA sequence: TGTGCCAGCAGCTTGCAGGGGAATCAGCCCCAGCATTTT. It encodes CASSLQGNQPQHF.

The genes are TRBV7-9 and TRBJ2-3; D gene ambiguous. The germline CDR1 and CDR2 sequences are SEHNR and FQNEAQ (reference sequence). V lost 8 bases, J lost 0 bases, and 3 bases lay in between. The length of the CDR3 is 11 residues. The CDR3 DNA reads as TGTGCCAGCTCTAGCACAGATACGCAGTATTTT. Translation: CASSSTDTQYF.

This clone has just a few counts. This chain links TRBV11-2 with TRBJ2-7, with 11 bases lining up with TRBD1. Unmatched junction bases numbered 5, after V lost 5 bases and J lost 2 bases. This CDR3 is 15 amino acids long. Per germline, CDR1 SGHAT and CDR2 FQNNGV. CDR3 loop: CASSRGTGGTYEQYF. Here the CDR3 DNA reads TGTGCCAGCAGCCGCGGGACAGGGGGGACCTACGAGCAGTACTTC.

The chain joins TRBV6-5 to TRBJ2-3; 11 nucleotides align to TRBD2. V dropped 4 bases and J dropped 1; count of bases not matched to a gene: 4. The CDR3 loop spans 16 amino acids. Germline V lookup: CDR1 MNHEY, CDR2 SVGAGI. The CDR3 nucleotides read TGTGCCAGCAGTTCCGAACTAGCGGGGGGCACAGATACGCAGTATTTT. Amino acids: CASSSELAGGTDTQYF.